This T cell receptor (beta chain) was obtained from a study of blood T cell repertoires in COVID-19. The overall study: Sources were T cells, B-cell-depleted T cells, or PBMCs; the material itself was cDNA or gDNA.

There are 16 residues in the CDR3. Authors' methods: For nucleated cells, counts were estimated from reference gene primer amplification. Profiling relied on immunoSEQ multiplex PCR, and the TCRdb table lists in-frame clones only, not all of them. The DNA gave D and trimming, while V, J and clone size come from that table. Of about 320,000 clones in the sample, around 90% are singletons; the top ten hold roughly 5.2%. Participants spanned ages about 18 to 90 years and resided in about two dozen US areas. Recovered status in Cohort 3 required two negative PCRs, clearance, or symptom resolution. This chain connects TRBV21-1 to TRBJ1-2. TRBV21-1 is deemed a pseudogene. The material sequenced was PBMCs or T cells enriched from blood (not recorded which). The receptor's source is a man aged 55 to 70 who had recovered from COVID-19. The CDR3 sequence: CASSTIDWSGNYGYTF. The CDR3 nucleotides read TGTGCCAGCAGCACCATCGATTGGTCCGGGAACTATGGCTACACCTTC.